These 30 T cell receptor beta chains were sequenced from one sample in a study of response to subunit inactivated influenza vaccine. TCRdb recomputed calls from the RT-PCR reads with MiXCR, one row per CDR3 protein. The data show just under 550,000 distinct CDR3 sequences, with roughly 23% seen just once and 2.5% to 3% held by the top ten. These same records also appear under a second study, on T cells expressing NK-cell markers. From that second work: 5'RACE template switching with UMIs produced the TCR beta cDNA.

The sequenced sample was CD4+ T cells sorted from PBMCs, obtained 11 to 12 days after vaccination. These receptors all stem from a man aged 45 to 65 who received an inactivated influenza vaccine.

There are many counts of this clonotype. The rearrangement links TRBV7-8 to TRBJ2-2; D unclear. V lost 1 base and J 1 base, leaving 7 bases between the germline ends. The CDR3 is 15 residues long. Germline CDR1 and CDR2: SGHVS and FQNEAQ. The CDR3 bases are TGTGCCAGCAGCTTAGTCGGCAGGAACACCGGGGAGCTGTTTTTT. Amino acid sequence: CASSLVGRNTGELFF.

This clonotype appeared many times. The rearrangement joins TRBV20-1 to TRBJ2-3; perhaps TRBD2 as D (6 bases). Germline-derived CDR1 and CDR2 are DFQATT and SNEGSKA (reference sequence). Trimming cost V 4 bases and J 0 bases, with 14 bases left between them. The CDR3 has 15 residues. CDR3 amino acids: CSAKRAEPSTDTQYF. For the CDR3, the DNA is TGCAGTGCTAAGCGGGCCGAGCCAAGCACAGATACGCAGTATTTT.

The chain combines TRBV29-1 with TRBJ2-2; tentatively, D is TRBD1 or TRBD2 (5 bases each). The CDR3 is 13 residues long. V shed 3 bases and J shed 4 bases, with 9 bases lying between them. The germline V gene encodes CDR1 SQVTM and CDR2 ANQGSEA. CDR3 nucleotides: TGCAGCGTTGACAGGGCGGGCACCGGGGAGCTGTTTTTT. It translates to CSVDRAGTGELFF.

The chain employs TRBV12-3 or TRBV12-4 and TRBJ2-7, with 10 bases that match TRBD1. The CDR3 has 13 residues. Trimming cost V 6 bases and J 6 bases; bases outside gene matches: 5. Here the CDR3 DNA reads TGTGCCAGCAGACCCCGGGACAGGGGCGAGCAGTACTTC. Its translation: CASRPRDRGEQYF.

DNA of the CDR3: TGTGCCAGCAGTTACCCCCGGGACAGGAACACAGATACGCAGTATTTT. It translates to CASSYPRDRNTDTQYF. V and J are TRBV6-2 or TRBV6-3 and TRBJ2-3; 8 bases match TRBD1. CDR1 MNHEY and CDR2 SVGEGT come from the germline V gene. V trimming: 2 bases; J trimming: 2 bases; junction bases outside the gene matches: 6. This CDR3 has 16 residues.

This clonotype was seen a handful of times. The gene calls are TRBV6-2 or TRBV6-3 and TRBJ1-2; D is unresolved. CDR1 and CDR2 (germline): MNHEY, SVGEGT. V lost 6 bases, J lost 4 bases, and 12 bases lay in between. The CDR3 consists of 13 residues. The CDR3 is CASSQRRSYGYTF. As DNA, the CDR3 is TGTGCCAGCAGCCAACGAAGGTCCTATGGCTACACCTTC.

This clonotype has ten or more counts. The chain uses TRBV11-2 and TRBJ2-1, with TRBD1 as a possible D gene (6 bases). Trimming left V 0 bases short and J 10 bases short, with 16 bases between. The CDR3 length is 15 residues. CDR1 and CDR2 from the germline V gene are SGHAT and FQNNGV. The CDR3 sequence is CASSLENLRRGEQFF. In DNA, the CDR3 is TGTGCCAGCAGCTTAGAAAACCTGCGCAGGGGAGAGCAGTTCTTC.

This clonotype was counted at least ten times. The DNA for the CDR3 is TGCGCCAGCAGCCAAGTTTCAGGGGGCGAGAACACTGAAGCTTTCTTT. Amino acids: CASSQVSGGENTEAFF. The chain is built from TRBV4-1 and TRBJ1-1; 8 bases map to TRBD1. The J segment lost 1 base and the V segment lost 1 base, leaving 5 bases of the junction unmatched. In germline, CDR1 is MGHRA, CDR2 YSYEKL. The CDR3 covers 16 residues.

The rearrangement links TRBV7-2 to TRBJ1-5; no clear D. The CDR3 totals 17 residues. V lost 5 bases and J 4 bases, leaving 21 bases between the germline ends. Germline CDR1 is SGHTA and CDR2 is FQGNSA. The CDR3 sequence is CASSPYELGLGNQPQHF. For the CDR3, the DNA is TGTGCCAGCAGCCCCTACGAGCTTGGGTTGGGAAATCAGCCCCAGCATTTT.

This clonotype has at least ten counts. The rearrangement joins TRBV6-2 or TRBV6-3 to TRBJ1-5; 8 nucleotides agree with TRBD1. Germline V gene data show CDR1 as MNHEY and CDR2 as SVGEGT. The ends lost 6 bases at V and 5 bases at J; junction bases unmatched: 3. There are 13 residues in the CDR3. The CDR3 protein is CASRDREYQPQHF. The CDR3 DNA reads TGTGCCAGCAGGGACAGGGAGTATCAGCCCCAGCATTTT.

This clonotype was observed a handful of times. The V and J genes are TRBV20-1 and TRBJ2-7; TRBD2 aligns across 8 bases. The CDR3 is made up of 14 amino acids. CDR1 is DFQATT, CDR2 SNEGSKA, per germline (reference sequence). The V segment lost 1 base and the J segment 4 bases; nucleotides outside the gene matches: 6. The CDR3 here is CSARGTSRYYEQYF. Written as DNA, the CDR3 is TGCAGTGCTAGAGGGACTAGCAGGTATTACGAGCAGTACTTC.

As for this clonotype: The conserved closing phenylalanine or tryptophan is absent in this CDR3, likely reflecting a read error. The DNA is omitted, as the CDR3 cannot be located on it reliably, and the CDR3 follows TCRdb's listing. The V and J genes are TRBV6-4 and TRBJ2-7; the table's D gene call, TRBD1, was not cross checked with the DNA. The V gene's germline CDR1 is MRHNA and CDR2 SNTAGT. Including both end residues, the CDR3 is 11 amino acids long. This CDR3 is CASSHSGTGKI.

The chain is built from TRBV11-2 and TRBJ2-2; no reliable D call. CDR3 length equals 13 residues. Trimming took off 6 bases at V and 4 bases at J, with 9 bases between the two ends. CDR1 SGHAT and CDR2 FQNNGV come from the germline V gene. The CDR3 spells CASRLIFTGELFF. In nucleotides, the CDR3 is TGTGCCAGCAGACTTATCTTCACCGGGGAGCTGTTTTTT.

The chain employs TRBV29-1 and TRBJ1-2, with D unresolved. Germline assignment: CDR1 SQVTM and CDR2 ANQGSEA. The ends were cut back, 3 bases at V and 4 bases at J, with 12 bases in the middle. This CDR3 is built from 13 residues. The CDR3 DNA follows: TGCAGCGTTGATCCAGACCTGCGCTATGGCTACACCTTC. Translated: CSVDPDLRYGYTF. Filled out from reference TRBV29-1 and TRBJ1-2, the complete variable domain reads SAVISQKPSRDICQRGTSLTIQCQVDSQVTMMFWYRQQPGQSLTLIATANQGSEATYESGFVIDKFPISRPNLTFSTLTVSNMSPEDSSIYLCSVDPDLRYGYTFGSGTRLTVV.

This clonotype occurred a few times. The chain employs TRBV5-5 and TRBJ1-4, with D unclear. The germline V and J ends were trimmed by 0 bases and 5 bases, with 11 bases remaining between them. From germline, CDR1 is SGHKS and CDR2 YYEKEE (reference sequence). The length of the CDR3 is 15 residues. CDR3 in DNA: TGTGCCAGCAGCTTGGTTGCGGAGATAAATGAAAAACTGTTTTTT. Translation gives CASSLVAEINEKLFF.

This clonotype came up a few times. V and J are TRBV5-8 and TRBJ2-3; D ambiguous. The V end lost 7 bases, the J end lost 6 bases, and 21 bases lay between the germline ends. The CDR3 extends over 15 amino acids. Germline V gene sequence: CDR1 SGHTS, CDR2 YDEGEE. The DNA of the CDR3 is TGTGCCAGCTCCGGTTGGCTAGACCTGCTGGATACGCAGTATTTT. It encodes CASSGWLDLLDTQYF.

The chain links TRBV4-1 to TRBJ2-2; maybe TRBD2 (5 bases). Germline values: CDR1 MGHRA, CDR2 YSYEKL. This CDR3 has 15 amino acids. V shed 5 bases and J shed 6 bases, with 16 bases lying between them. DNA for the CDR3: TGCGCCAGCAGCGGCCGGGGATACGATGCCGGGGAGCTGTTTTTT. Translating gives CASSGRGYDAGELFF.

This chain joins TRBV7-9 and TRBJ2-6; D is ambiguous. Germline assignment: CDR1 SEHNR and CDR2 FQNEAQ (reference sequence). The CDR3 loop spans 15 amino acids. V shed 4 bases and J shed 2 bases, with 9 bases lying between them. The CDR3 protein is CASSSGWAGANVLTF. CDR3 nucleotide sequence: TGTGCCAGCAGCTCCGGGTGGGCTGGGGCCAACGTCCTGACTTTC.

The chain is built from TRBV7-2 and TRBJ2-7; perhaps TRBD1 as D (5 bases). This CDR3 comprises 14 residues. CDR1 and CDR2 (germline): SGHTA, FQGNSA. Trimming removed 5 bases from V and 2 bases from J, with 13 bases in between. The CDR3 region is CASSEGVRPYEQYF. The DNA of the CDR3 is TGTGCCAGCAGCGAAGGGGTACGGCCCTACGAGCAGTACTTC.

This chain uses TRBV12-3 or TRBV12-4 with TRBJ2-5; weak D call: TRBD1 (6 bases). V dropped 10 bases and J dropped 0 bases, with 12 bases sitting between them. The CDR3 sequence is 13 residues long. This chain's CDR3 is CATLRQDQETQYF. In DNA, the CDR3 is TGTGCCACCTTACGACAGGACCAAGAGACCCAGTACTTC.

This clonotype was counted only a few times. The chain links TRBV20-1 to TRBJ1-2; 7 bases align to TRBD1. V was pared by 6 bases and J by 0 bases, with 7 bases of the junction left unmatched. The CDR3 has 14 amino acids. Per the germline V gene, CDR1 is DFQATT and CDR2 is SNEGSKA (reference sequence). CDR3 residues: CSAERDRANYGYTF. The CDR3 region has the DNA TGCAGTGCGGAGAGGGACAGAGCTAACTATGGCTACACCTTC.

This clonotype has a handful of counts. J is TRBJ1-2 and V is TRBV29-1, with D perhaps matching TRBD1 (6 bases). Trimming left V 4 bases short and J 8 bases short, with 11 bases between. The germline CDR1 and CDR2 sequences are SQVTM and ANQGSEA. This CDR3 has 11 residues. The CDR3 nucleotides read TGCAGCGTTGGAAGGGGGTGGGGCTACACCTTC. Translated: CSVGRGWGYTF.

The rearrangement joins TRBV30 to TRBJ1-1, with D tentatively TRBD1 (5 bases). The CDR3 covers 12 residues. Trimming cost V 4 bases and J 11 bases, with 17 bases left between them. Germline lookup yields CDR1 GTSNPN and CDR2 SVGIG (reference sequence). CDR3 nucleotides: TGTGCCTGGAACGGGGGGAGTTCGTGGGCTTTCTTT. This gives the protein CAWNGGSSWAFF. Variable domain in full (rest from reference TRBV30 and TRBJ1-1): SQTIHQWPATLVQPVGSPLSLECTVEGTSNPNLYWYRQAAGRGLQLLFYSVGIGQISSEVPQNLSASRPQDRQFILSSKKLLLSDSGFYLCAWNGGSSWAFFGQGTRLTVV.

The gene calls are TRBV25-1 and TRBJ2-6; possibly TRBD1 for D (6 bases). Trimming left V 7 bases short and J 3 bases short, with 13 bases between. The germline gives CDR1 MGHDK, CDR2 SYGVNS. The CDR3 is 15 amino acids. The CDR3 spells CASKGDISGANVLTF. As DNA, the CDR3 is TGTGCCAGCAAGGGGGACATAAGTGGGGCCAACGTCCTGACTTTC.

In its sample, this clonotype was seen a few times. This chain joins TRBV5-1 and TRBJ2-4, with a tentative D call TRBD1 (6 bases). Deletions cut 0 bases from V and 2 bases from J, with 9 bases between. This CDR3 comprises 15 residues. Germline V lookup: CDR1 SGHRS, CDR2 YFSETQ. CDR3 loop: CASSLDRATKNIQYF. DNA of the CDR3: TGCGCCAGCAGCTTGGACAGGGCTACCAAAAACATTCAGTACTTC.

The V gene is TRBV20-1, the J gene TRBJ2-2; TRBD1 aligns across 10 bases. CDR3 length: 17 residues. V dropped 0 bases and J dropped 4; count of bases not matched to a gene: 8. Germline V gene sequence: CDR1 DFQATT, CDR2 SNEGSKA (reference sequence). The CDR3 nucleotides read TGCAGTGCTAGAGATCCCAGACAGGGGGCAGGCACCGGGGAGCTGTTTTTT. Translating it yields CSARDPRQGAGTGELFF.

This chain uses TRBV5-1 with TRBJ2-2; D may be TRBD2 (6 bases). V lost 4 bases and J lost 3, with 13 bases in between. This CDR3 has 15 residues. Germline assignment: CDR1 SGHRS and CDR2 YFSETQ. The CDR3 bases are TGCGCCAGCAGCAATCCGGGACTTTACACCGGGGAGCTGTTTTTT. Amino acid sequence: CASSNPGLYTGELFF.

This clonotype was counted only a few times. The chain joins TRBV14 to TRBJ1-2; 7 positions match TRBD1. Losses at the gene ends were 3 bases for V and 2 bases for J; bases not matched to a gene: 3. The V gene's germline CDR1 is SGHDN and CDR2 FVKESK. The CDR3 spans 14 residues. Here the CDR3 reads CASSQMTGNYGYTF. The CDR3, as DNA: TGTGCCAGCAGCCAGATGACAGGGAACTATGGCTACACCTTC.

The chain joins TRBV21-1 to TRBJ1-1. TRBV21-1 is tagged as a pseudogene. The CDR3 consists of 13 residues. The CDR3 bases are TGTGCCAGCAGCAAAGCTGCGGACACTGAAGCTTTCTTT. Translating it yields CASSKAADTEAFF.

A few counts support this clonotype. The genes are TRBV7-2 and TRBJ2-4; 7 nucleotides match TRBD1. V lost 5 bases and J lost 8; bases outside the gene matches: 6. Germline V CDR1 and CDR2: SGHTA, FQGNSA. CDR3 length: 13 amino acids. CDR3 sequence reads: CASSHGTGDIQYF. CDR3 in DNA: TGTGCCAGCAGCCACGGTACAGGGGACATTCAGTACTTC.